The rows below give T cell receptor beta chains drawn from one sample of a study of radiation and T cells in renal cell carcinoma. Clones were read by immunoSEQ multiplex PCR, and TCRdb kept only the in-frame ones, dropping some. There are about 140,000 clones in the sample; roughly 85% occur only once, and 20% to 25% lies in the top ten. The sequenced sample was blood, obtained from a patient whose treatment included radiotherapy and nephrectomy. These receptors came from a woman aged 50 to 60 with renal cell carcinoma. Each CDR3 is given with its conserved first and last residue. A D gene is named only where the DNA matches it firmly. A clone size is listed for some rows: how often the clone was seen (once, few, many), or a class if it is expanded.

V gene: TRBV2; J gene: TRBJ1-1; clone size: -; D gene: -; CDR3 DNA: TGTGCCAGCAGTGAAAGCTCGGGGATGAACACTGAAGCTTTCTTT; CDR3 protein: CASSESSGMNTEAFF
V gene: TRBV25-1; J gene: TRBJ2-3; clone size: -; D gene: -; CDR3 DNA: TGTGCCAGCAGAATCACAGATACGCAGTATTTT; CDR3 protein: CASRITDTQYF
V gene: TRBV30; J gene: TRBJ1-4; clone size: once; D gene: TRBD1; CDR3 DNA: TGTGCCTGGAGTGGGACAGGGTCTTGGGAAAAACTGTTTTTT; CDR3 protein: CAWSGTGSWEKLFF
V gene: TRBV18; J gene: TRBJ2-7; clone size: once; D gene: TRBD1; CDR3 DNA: TGTGCCAGCGCGGCACAGGGGGCCTACGAGCAGTACTTC; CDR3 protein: CASAAQGAYEQYF
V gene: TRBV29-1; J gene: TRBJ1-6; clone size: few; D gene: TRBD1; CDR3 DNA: TGCAGCGTGGGGGACAGTAACAATTCACCCCTCCACTTT; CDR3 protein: CSVGDSNNSPLHF
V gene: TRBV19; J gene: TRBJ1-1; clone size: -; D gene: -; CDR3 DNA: TGTGCCAGTAGTATAGACCAGGCTCGGCGGGCTTTCTTT; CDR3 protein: CASSIDQARRAFF
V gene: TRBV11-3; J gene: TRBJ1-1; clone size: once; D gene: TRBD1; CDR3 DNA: TGTGCCAGCAGCCCGCCGGGACAGGGAGTGTCTGAAGCTTTCTTT; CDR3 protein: CASSPPGQGVSEAFF
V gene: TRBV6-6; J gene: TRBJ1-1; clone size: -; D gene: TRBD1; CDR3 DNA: TGTGCCAGCAGTTACTCCCAGGGGGACAGAGCTTTCTTT; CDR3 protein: CASSYSQGDRAFF
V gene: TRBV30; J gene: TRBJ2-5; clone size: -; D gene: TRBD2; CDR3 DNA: TGTGCCTGGGGAACTAGCGGGGGGGCCCCCCAGTACTTC; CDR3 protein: CAWGTSGGAPQYF
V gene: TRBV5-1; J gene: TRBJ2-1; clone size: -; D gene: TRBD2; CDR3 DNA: TGCGCCAGCAGCTTGGAGGTAGCGGGAGCCCTTGGCAATGAGCAGTTCTTC; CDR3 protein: CASSLEVAGALGNEQFF
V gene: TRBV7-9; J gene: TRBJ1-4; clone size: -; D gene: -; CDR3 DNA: TGTGCCAGCAGCTTAGAATCAGGAGAAAAACTGTTTTTT; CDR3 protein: CASSLESGEKLFF
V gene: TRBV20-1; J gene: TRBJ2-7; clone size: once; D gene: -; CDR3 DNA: TGCAGTGGGATACAGGGCTACGAGCAGTACTTC; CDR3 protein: CSGIQGYEQYF
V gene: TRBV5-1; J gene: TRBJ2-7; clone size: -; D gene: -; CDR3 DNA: TGCGCCAGCAGCTTCTCTACCCCCGGGGCGGGAGAGCAGTACTTC; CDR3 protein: CASSFSTPGAGEQYF
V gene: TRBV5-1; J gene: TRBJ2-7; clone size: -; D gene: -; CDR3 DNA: TGCGCCAGCAGCTCGGACAGCTACTCCTACGAGCAGTACTTC; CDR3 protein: CASSSDSYSYEQYF
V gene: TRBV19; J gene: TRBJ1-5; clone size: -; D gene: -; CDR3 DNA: TGTGCCAGTAGTTGGACCAGGGGCGGCAATCAGCCCCAGCATTTT; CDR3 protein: CASSWTRGGNQPQHF
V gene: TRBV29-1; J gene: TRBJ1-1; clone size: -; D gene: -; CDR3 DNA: TGCAGCTGGGGGGGGGACACTGAAGCTTTCTTT; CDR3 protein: CSWGGDTEAFF